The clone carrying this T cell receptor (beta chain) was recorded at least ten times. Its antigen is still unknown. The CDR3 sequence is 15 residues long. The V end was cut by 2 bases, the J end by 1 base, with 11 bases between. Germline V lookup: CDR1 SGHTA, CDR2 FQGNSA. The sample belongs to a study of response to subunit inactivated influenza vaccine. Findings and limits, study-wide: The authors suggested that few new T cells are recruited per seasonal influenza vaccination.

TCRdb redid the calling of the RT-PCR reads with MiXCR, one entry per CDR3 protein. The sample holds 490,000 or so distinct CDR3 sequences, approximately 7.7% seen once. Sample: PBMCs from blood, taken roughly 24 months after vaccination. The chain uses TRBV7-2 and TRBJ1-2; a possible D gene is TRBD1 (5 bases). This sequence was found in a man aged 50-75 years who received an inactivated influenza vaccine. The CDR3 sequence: CASSLIGGVNYGYTF. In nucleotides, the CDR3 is TGTGCCAGCAGCTTAATAGGAGGGGTTAACTATGGCTACACCTTC. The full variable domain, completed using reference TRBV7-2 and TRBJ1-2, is GAGVSQSPSNKVTEKGKDVELRCDPISGHTALYWYRQSLGQGLEFLIYFQGNSAPDKSGLPSDRFSAERTGGSVSTLTIQRTQQEDSAVYLCASSLIGGVNYGYTFGSGTRLTVV.